This TCR beta chain appears in the sequencing data of a study of shared clonotypes between healthy human individuals. Trimming took 5 bases from V and 0 from J; bases not matched to a gene: 3. CDR1 and CDR2 from the germline V gene are MGHRA and YSYEKL. CDR3 length: 15 residues. Profiled with immunoSEQ multiplex PCR; TCRdb holds only in-frame clones, not every one. The sample lists some 2,400,000 clones, 90% to 96% occurring once. This clone was counted only a few times. The source material was naive CD4+ T cells sorted from blood. Subset of the sample: CD45RA+ positively selected. The TCR originated in a young man in good health. The V and J genes are TRBV4-1 and TRBJ1-5, with TRBD1 matching 8 bases. CDR3 coding DNA: TGCGCCAGCAGCTGGGGACAGGATAGCAATCAGCCCCAGCATTTT. This translates into CASSWGQDSNQPQHF.